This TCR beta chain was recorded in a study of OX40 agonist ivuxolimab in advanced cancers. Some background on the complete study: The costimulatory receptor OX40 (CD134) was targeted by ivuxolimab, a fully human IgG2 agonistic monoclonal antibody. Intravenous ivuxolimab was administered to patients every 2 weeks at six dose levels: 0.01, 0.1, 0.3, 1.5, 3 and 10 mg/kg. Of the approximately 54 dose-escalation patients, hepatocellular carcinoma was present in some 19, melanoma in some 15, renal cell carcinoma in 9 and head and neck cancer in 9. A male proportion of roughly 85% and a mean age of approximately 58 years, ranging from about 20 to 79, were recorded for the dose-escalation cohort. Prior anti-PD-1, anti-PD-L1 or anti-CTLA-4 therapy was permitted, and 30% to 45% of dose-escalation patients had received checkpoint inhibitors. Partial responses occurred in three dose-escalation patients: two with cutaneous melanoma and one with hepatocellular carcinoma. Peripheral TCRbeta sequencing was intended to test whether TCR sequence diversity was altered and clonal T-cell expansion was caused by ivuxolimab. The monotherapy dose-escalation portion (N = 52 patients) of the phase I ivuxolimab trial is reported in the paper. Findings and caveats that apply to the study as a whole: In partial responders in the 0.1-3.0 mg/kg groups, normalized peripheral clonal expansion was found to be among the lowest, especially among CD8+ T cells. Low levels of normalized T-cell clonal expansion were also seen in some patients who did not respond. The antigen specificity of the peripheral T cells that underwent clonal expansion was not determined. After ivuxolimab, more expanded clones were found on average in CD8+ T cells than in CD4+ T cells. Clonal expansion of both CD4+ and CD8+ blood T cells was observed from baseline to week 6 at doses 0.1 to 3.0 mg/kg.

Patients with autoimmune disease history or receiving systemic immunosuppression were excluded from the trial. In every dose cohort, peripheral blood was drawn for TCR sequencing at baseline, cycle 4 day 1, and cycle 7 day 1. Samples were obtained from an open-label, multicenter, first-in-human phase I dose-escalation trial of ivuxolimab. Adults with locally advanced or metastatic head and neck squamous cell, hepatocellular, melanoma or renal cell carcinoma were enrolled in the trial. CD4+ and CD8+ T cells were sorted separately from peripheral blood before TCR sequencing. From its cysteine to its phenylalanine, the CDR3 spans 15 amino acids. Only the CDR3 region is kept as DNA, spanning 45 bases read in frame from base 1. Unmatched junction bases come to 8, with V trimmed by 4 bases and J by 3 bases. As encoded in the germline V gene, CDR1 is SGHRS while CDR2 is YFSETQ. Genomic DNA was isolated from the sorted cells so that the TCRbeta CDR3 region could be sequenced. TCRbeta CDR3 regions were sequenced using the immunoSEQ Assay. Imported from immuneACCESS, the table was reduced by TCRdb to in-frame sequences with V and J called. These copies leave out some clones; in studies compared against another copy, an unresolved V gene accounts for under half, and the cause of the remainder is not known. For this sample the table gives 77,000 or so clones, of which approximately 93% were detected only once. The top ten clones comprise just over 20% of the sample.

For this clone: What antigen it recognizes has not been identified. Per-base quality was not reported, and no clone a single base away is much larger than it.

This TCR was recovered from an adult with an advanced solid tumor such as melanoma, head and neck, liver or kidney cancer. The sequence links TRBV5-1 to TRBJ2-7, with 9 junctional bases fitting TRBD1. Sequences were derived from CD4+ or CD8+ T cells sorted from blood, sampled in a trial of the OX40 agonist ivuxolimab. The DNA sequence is TGCGCCAGCAGCCGGGAAGGGACAGGGTACTACGAGCAGTACTTC. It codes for CASSREGTGYYEQYF.